The T cell receptor (beta chain) described here comes from a study of blood T cells in healthy people across ages. This clonotype was detected only a few times. For the second PCR, which ran for 7 to 11 cycles, a sample-barcoded 5' primer and a J-beta primer mix were used. MiXCR, applied by TCRdb to the 5' RACE reads, yields one record per CDR3 protein. The table includes around 1,100,000 distinct CDR3 sequences, 35% to 45% detected once. With 3 bases removed from V and 8 bases from J, the gap between germline ends came to 15 bases. The CDR3 is 14 residues long. Germline assignment: CDR1 SGDLS and CDR2 YYNGEE.

Sequenced sample: blood. The chain uses TRBV9 and TRBJ2-1, with unresolved D. This TCR was sampled from a man aged 18 to 29 in good health. CDR3 in DNA: TGTGCCAGCAGCGAGTCCAACGGAGACGATGAGCAGTTCTTC. Its translation: CASSESNGDDEQFF. The variable domain in full, with the rest retrieved from reference TRBV9 and TRBJ2-1, is DSGVTQTPKHLITATGQRVTLRCSPRSGDLSVYWYQQSLDQGLQFLIQYYNGEERAKGNILERFSAQQFPDLHSELNLSSLELGDSALYFCASSESNGDDEQFFGPGTRLTVL.